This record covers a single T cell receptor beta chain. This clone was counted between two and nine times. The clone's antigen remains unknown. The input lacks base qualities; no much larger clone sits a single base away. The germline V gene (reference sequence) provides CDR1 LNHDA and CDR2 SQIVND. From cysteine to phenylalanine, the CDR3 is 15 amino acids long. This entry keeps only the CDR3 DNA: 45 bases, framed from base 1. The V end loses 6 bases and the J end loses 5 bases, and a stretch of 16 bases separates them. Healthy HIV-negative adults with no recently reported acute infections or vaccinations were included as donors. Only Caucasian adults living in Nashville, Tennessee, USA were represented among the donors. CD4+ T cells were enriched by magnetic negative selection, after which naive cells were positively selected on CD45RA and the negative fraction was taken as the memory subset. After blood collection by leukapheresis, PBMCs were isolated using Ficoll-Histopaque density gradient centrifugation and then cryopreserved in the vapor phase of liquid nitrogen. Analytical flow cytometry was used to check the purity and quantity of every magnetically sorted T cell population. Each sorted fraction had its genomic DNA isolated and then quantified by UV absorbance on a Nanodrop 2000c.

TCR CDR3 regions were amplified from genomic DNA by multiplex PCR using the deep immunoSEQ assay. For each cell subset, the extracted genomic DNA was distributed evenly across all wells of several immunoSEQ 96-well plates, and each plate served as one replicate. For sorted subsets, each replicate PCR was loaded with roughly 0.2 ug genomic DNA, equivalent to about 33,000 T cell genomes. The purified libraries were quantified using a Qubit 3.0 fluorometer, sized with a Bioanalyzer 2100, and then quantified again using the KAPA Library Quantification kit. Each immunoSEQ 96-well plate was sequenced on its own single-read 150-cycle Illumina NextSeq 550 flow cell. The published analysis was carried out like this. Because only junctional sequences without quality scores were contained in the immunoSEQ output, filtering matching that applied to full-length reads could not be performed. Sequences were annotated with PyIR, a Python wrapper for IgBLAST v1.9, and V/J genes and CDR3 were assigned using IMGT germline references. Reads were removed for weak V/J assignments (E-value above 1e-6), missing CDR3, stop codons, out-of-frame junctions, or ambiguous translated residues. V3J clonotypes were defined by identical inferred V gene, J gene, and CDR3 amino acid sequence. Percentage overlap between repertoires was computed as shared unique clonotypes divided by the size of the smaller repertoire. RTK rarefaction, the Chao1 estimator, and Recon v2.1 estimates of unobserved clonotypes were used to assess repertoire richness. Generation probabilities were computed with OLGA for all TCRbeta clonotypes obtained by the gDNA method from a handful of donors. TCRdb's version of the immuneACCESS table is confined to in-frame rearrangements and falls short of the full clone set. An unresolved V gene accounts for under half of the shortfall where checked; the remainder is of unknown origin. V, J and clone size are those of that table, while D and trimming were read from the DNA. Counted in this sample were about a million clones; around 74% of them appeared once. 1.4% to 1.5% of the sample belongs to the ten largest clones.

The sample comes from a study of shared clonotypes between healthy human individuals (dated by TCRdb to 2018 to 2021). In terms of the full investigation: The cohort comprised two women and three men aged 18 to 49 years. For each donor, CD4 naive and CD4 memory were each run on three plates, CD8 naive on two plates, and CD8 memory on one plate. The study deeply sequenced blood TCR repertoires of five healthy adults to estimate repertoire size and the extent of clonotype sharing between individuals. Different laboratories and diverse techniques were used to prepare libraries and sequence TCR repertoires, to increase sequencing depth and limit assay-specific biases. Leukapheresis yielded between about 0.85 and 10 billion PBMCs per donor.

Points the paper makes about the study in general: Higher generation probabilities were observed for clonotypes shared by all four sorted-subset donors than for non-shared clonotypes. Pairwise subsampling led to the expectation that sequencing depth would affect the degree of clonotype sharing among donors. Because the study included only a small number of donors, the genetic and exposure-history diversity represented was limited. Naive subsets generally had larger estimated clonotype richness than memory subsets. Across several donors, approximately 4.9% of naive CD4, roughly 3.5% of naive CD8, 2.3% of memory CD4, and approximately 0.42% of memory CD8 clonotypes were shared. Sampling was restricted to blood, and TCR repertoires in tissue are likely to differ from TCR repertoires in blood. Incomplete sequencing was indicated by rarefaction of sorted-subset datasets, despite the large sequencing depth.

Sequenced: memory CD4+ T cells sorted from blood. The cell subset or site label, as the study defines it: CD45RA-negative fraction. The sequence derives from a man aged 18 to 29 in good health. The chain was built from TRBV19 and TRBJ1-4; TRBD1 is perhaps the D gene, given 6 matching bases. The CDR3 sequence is CASSNTGTKNEKLFF. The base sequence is TGTGCCAGTAGCAACACCGGGACAAAGAATGAAAAACTGTTTTTT.